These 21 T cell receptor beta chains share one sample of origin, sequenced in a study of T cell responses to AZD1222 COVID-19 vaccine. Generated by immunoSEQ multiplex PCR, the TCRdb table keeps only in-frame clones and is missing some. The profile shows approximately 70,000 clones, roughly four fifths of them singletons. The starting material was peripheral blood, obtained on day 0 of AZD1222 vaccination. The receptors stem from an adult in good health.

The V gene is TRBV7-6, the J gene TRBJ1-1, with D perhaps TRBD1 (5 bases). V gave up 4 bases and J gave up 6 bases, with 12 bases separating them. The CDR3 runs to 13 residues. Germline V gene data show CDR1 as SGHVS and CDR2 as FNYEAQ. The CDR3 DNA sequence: TGTGCCAGCAGCTCGAATAGGGGAGCTGAAGCTTTCTTT. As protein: CASSSNRGAEAFF.

Here the CDR3 reads CASSQGLAGLYEQYF. Written as DNA, the CDR3 is TGCGCCAGCAGCCAAGGACTAGCGGGGCTTTACGAGCAGTACTTC. The J gene is TRBJ2-7, the V gene TRBV4-1; TRBD2 matches at 11 bases. The V segment lost 1 base and the J segment 4 bases; nucleotides outside the gene matches: 3. Germline V gene lookup returns CDR1 MGHRA and CDR2 YSYEKL. CDR3 length: 15 amino acids.

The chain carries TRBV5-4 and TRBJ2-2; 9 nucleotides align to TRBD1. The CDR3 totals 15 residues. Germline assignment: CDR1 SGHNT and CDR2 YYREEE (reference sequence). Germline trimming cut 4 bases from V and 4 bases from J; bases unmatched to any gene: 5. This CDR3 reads CASSLAGQGTGELFF. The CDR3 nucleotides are TGTGCCAGCAGCCTGGCGGGACAGGGCACCGGGGAGCTGTTTTTT.

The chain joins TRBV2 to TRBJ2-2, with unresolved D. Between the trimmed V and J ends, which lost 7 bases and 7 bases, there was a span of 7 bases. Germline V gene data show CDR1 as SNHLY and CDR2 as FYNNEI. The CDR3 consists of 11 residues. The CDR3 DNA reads TGTGCCAGCAAGGTCGGCGGGGAGCTGTTTTTT. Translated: CASKVGGELFF.

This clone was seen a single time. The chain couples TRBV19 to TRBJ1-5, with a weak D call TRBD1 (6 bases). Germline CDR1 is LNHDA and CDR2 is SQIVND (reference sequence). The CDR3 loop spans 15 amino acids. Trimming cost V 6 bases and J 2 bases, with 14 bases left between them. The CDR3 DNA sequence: TGTGCCAGTAGAATGGGGGGGCGCGGCAATCAGCCCCAGCATTTT. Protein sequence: CASRMGGRGNQPQHF.

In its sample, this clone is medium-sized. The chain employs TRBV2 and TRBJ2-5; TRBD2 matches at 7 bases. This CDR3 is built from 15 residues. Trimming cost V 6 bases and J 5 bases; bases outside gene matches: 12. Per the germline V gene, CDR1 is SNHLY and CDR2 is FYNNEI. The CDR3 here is CASSESPSGGETQYF. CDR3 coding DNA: TGTGCCAGCAGCGAATCCCCTAGCGGAGGCGAGACCCAGTACTTC.

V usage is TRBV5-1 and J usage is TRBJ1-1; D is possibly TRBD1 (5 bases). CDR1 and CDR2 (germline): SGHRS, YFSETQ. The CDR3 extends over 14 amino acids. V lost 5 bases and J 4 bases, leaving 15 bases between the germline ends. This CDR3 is CASRAGQGLTEAFF. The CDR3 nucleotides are TGCGCCAGCAGGGCAGGCCAGGGCCTCACTGAAGCTTTCTTT.

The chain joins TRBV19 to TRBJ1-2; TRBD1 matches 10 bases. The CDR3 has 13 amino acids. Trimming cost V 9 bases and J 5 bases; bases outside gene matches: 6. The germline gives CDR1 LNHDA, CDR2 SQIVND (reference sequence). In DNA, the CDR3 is TGTGCCAGCTCGGACAGGGGGGAGTATGGCTACACCTTC. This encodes CASSDRGEYGYTF.

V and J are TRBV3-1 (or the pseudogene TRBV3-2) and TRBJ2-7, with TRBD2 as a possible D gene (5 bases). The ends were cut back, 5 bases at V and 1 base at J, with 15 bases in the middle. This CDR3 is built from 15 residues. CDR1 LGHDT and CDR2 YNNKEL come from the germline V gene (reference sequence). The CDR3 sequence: CASSSNVGVSYEQYF. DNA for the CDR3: TGTGCCAGCAGCTCGAACGTCGGGGTATCCTACGAGCAGTACTTC.

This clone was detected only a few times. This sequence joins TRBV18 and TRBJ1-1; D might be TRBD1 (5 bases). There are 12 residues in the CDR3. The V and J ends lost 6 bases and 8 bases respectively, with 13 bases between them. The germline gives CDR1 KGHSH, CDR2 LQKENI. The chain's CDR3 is CASSSGQGEAFF. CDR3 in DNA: TGTGCCAGCTCTTCCGGCCAGGGAGAAGCTTTCTTT.

The CDR3 loop reads CASRMGTDSDTQYF. The CDR3 DNA reads as TGTGCCAGCAGGATGGGGACCGACTCGGATACGCAGTATTTT. The chain employs TRBV6-5 and TRBJ2-3, with D possibly called TRBD1 or TRBD2 (5 bases each). CDR1 and CDR2 (germline): MNHEY, SVGAGI. The CDR3 extends over 14 amino acids. Trimming took 6 bases from V and 6 from J, leaving 16 bases between them.

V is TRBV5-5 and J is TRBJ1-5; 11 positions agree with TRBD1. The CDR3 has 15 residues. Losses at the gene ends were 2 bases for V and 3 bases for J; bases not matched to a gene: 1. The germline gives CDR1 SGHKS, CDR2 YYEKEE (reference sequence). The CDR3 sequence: CASSFGQGANQPQHF. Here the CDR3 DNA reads TGTGCCAGCAGCTTTGGACAGGGGGCCAATCAGCCCCAGCATTTT.

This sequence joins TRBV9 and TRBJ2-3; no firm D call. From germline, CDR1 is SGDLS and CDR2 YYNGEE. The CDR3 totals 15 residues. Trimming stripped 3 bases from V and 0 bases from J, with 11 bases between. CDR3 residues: CASSGPESSTDTQYF. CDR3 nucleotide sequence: TGTGCCAGCAGCGGTCCTGAGTCTAGCACAGATACGCAGTATTTT.

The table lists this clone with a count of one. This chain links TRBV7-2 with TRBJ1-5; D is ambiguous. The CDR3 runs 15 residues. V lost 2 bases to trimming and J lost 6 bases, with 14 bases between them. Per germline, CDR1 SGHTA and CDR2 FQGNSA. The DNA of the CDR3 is TGTGCCAGCAGCTTAATGGTCGGTGGTGTTCAGCCCCAGCATTTT. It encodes CASSLMVGGVQPQHF.

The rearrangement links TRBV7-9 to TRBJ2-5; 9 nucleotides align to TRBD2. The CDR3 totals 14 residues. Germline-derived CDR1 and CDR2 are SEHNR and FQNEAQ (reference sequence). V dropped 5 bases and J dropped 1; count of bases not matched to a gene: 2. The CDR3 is CASSRAGGQETQYF. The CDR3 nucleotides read TGTGCCAGCAGCCGAGCGGGGGGCCAAGAGACCCAGTACTTC.

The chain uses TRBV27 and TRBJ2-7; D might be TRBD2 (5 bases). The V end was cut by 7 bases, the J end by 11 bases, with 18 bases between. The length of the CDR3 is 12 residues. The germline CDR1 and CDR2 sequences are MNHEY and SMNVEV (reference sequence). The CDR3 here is CASTDGVEAEYF. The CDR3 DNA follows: TGTGCCAGCACCGACGGGGTGGAGGCCGAGTACTTC.

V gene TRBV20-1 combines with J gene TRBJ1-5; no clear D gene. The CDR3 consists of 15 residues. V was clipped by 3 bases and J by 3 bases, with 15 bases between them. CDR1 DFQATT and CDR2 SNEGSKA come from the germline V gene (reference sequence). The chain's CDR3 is CSASEARTFNQPQHF. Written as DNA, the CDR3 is TGCAGTGCTAGTGAGGCCAGGACCTTCAATCAGCCCCAGCATTTT.

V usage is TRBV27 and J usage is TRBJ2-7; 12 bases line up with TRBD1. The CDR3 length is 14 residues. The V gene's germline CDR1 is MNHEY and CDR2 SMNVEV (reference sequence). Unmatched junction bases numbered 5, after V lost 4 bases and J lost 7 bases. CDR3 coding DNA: TGTGCCAGCAGTTCCGGGACAGGGGGCCTTGAGCAGTACTTC. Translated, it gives CASSSGTGGLEQYF.

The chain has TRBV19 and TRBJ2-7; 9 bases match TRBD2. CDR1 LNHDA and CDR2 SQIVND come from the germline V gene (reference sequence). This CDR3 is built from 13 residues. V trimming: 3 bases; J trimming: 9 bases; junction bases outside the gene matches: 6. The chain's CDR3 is CASSMTSGGRQYF. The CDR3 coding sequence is TGTGCCAGTAGTATGACTAGCGGAGGTAGGCAGTACTTC.

CDR3 residues: CARSHHRGSGGYNSPLHF. The CDR3 DNA reads as TGTGCCAGAAGCCACCACCGCGGGTCGGGCGGCTATAATTCACCCCTCCACTTT. This rearrangement joins TRBV5-3 to TRBJ1-6; no definite D call. TRBV5-3 falls under the ORF class, with uncertain function. The CDR3 has 18 residues. Trimming stripped 4 bases from V and 3 bases from J, with 20 bases between.

This chain's CDR3 is CASSLGGFEQYF. The CDR3 DNA reads TGTGCCAGCAGCTTGGGAGGGTTCGAGCAGTACTTC. The chain is built from TRBV11-2 and TRBJ2-7; 7 bases match TRBD2. The CDR3 runs 12 residues. The trim removed 3 bases at V and 6 bases at J, leaving 2 bases unmatched. Germline CDR1 is SGHAT and CDR2 is FQNNGV.